A selection of T cell receptor beta chains follows, all from one sample in a study of T cells in Graves' hyperthyroidism and ophthalmopathy. TCRdb processed the multiplex PCR reads anew with MiXCR; each CDR3 protein has one entry. Of about 740,000 distinct CDR3 sequences listed, approximately 14% are singletons. The source material was blood. These receptors came from a woman between 18 and 30 years old with Graves' hyperthyroidism. Each CDR3 is given with its conserved first and last residue. Each record gives: J gene, CDR3 length, V gene, CDR3 protein.

TRBJ2-3 14 TRBV7-9 CAPTGGRGTDTQYF
TRBJ2-3 14 TRBV7-3 CASSLNGDGTAQYF
TRBJ2-5 15 TRBV29-1 CSVLDRGRRGETQYF
TRBJ2-7 14 TRBV12-3/TRBV12-4 CASRRGLAGYEQYF
TRBJ1-2 13 TRBV20-1 CSATPATNYGYTF
TRBJ2-2 15 TRBV20-1 CSARPGRKNTGELFF
TRBJ2-1 15 TRBV9 CASSVAGRTYNEQFF
TRBJ2-2 15 TRBV20-1 CSARISDSYTGELFF
TRBJ2-7 16 TRBV28 CASSLIRFSGVEEQYF
TRBJ2-3 13 TRBV29-1 CSVDRGGTDTQYF
TRBJ2-7 10 TRBV7-9 CIGSPYEQYF
TRBJ2-1 15 TRBV13 CASSLEWVAYNEQFF
TRBJ2-2 11 TRBV3-1 CASSLASELFF
TRBJ2-2 17 TRBV7-7 CASSLEEGQGVTGELFF
TRBJ2-1 15 TRBV13 CASSPFGTSHNEQFF
TRBJ1-4 17 TRBV4-1 CASSQPRAQGFNEKLFF
TRBJ2-7 14 TRBV3-1 CASSPWTGIYEQYF
TRBJ2-7 16 TRBV3-1 CASSHLTSGISNEQYF
TRBJ1-5 14 TRBV3-1 CASSQGYSNQPQHF
TRBJ1-1 13 TRBV9 CASSAGVGTEAFF
TRBJ2-7 13 TRBV27 CASSTTGGGEQYF
TRBJ2-1 16 TRBV28 CASTLGDRGQDNEQFF
TRBJ2-7 16 TRBV27 CASSFLVSGSSSEQYF
TRBJ2-2 16 TRBV7-2 CASSTPKDYRTGELFF
TRBJ2-7 16 TRBV2 CDSSEVGYPTTYEQYF
TRBJ2-7 15 TRBV4-2 CASSPGTSGINEQYF
TRBJ2-2 15 TRBV7-2 CASSLRGAGSGELFF
TRBJ2-1 15 TRBV19 CASRRTSGSKNEQFF
TRBJ1-3 14 TRBV9 CASSPGLGGNTIYF
TRBJ2-3 16 TRBV7-2 CASSLATGGGIDTQYF
TRBJ2-2 14 TRBV6-5 CASSYRPFTGELFF
TRBJ2-5 15 TRBV29-1 CSVGLSGSPQETQYF
TRBJ2-1 17 TRBV12-3/TRBV12-4 CASSLARLAGPNNEQFF
TRBJ1-5 16 TRBV2 CASVSARGQRAQPQHF
TRBJ1-1 15 TRBV18 CASSPQSGMNTEAFF
TRBJ2-1 14 TRBV4-1 CASSPLGGANEQFF
TRBJ2-7 15 TRBV12-3/TRBV12-4 CASSEGQGVSYEQYF
TRBJ2-2 16 TRBV7-8 CASSFFHGGNTGELFF
TRBJ1-5 15 TRBV6-2/TRBV6-3 CASSPDFRQHQPQHF
TRBJ2-3 15 TRBV14 CASSRVRGAADTQYF
TRBJ2-1 15 TRBV27 CASSPLGLANNEQFF
TRBJ2-7 14 TRBV28 CASSLGGSSNEQYF
TRBJ1-5 17 TRBV6-5 CASSYGQATSSNQPQHF
TRBJ2-3 14 TRBV7-8 CASRNRGSTDTQYF
TRBJ2-1 14 TRBV29-1 CSVIWDYVGNEQFF
TRBJ1-1 18 TRBV6-5 CASSYPLRTGPMNTEAFF
TRBJ2-3 13 TRBV9 CASSAGQTDTQYF
TRBJ1-2 15 TRBV2 CASSEAGGPSWGYTF
TRBJ2-7 14 TRBV6-4 CASSEAAGTYEQYF
TRBJ1-5 15 TRBV6-1 CASRDRQGWVEPQHF
TRBJ1-5 13 TRBV30 CAWGGGGNQPQHF
TRBJ2-3 18 TRBV4-3 CASSPQGSGRGPQDTQYF
TRBJ1-2 14 TRBV15 CATSSVSVGYGYTF
TRBJ1-5 13 TRBV6-9 CASSYNVYQPQHF
TRBJ2-6 16 TRBV12-3/TRBV12-4 CASSRGKVSGANVLTF
TRBJ2-1 15 TRBV10-1 CASSDPAGGENEQFF
TRBJ1-1 14 TRBV5-6 CASSLLGTNTEAFF
TRBJ2-1 14 TRBV7-2 CASSLRAGDNEQFF
TRBJ1-2 12 TRBV2 CASSEEGYGYTF
TRBJ1-2 15 TRBV11-2 CASRAQLTPNYGYTF